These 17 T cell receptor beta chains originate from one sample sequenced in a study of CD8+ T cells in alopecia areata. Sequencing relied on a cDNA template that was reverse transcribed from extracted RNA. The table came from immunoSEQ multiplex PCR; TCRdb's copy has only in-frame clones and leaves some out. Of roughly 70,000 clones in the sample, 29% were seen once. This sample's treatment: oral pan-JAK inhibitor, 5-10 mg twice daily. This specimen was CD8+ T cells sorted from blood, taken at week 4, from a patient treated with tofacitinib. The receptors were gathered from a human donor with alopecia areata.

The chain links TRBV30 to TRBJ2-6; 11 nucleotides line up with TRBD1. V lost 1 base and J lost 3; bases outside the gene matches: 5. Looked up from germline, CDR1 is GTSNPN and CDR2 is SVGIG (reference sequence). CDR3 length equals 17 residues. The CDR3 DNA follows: TGTGCCTGGAGTGCCGGGACAGGGGGGGTTGGGGCCAACGTCCTGACTTTC. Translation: CAWSAGTGGVGANVLTF.

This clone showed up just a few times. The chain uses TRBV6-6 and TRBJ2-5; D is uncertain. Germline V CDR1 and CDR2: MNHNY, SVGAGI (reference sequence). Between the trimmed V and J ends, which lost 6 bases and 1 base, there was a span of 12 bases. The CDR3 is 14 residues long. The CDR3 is CASSPAAVQETQYF. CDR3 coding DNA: TGTGCCAGCAGCCCGGCGGCGGTCCAAGAGACCCAGTACTTC.

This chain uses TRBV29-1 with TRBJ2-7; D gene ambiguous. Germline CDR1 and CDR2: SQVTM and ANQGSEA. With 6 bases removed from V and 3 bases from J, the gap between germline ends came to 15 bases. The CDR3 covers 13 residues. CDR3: CSVTTTLYYEQYF. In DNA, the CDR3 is TGCAGCGTAACCACAACGTTATACTACGAGCAGTACTTC.

Here the CDR3 reads CASSFAGTAYEQYF. The CDR3 nucleotides are TGTGCCAGCAGTTTCGCCGGGACAGCCTACGAGCAGTACTTC. The chain recombines TRBV7-9 with TRBJ2-7, with TRBD1 identical over 7 bases. The CDR3 covers 14 residues. V was pared by 6 bases and J by 2 bases, with 7 bases of the junction left unmatched. Germline CDR1 reads SEHNR; CDR2 reads FQNEAQ (reference sequence).

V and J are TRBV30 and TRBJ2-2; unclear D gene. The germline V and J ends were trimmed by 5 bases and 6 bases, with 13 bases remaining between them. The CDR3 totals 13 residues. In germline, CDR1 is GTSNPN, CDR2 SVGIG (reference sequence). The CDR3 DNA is TGTGCCTGGGACGGTCTTAAAGCCGGGGAGCTGTTTTTT. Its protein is CAWDGLKAGELFF.

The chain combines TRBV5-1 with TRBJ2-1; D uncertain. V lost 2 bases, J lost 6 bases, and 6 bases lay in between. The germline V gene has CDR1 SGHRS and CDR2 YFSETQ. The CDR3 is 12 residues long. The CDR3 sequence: CASSFVGNEQFF. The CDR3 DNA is TGCGCCAGCAGCTTTGTAGGCAATGAGCAGTTCTTC.

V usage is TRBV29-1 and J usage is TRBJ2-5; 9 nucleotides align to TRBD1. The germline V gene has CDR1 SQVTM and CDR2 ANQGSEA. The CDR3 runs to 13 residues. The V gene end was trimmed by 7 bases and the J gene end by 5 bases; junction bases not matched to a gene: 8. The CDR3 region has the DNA TGCAGCGGATCGACAGGGGGAACGGAGACCCAGTACTTC. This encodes CSGSTGGTETQYF.

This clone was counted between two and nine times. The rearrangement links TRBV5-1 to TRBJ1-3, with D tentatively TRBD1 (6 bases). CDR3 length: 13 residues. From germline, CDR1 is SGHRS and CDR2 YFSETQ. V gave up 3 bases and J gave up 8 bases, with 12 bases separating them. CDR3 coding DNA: TGCGCCAGCAGCTGGGACATATCGGACACCATATATTTT. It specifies CASSWDISDTIYF.

This CDR3 reads CSVETALTGELFF. The CDR3 nucleotides are TGCAGCGTTGAAACAGCCTTAACCGGGGAGCTGTTTTTT. The rearrangement joins TRBV29-1 to TRBJ2-2; D not resolved. Trimming shortened V by 2 bases and J by 5 bases, and 9 bases separated the two germline ends. The CDR3 spans 13 residues. Germline V gene lookup returns CDR1 SQVTM and CDR2 ANQGSEA.

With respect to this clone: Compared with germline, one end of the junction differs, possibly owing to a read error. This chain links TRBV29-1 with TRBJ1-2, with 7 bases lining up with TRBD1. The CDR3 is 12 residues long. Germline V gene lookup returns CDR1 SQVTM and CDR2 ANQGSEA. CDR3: CSVKDRAYGYTF. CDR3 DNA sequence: TGCAGCGTTAAAGACAGGGCCTATGGCTACACCTTC.

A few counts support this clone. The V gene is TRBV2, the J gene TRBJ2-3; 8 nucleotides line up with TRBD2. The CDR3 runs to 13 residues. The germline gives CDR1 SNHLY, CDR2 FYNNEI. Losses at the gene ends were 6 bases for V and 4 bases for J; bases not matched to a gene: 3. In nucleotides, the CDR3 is TGTGCCAGCAGAGGACTAGCTCCAGATACGCAGTATTTT. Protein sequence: CASRGLAPDTQYF.

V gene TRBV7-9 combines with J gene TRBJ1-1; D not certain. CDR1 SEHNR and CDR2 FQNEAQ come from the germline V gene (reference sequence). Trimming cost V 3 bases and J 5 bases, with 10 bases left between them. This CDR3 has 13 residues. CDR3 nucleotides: TGTGCCAGCAGCTTTCCGGGTCATACTGAAGCTTTCTTT. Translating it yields CASSFPGHTEAFF.

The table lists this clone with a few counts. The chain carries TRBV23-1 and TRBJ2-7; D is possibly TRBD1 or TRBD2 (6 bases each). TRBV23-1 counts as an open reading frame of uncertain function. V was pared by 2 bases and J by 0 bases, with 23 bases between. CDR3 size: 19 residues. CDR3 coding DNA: TGCGCCAGCAGTCAACACCGTTTTCGGAGGGGGTCCTTCTCCTACGAGCAGTACTTC. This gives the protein CASSQHRFRRGSFSYEQYF.

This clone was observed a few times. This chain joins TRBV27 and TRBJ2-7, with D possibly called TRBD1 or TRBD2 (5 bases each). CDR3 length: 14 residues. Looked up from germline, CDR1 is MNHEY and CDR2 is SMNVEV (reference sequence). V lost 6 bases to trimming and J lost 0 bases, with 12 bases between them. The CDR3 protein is CASSLRDPSYEQYF. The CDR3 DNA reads TGTGCCAGCAGCCTCCGGGACCCCTCCTACGAGCAGTACTTC.

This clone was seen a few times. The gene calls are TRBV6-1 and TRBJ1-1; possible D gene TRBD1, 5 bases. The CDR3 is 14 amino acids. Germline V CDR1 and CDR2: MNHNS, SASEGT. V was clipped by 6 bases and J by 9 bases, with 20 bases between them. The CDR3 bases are TGTGCCAGCAGCCCCAGGGCGGGACTTTTTCAAGCTTTCTTT. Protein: CASSPRAGLFQAFF.

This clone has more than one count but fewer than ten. CDR3 nucleotides: TGTGCCAGCAGTGAATGGTTTCCTAAAAGCTATGGCTACACCTTC. Amino acids: CASSEWFPKSYGYTF. The chain uses TRBV6-1 and TRBJ1-2; D not certain. The CDR3 runs 15 residues. The germline V gene has CDR1 MNHNS and CDR2 SASEGT. The V end lost 2 bases, the J end lost 4 bases, and 14 bases lay between the germline ends.

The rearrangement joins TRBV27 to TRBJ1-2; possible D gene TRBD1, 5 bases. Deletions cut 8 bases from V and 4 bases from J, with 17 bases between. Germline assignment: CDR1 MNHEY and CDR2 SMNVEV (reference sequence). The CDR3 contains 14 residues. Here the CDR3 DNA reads TGTGCCAGCGGACTTGGGGGGTATGGCTATGGCTACACCTTC. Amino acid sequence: CASGLGGYGYGYTF.